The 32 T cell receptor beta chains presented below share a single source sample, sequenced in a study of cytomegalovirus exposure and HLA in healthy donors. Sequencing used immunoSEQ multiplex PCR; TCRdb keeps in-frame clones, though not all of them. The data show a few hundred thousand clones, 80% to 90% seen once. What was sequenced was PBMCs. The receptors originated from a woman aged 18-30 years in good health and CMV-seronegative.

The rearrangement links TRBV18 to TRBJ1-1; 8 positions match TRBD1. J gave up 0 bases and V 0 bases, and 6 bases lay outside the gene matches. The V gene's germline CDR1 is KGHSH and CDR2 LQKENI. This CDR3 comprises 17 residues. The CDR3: CASSPPRQGIMNTEAFF. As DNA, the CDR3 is TGTGCCAGCTCACCACCGAGACAGGGGATTATGAACACTGAAGCTTTCTTT.

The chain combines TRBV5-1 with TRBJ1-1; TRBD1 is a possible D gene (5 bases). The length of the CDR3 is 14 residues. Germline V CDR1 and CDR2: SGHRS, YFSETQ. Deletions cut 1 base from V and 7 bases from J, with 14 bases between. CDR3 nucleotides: TGCGCCAGCAGCTTGAGGGGAGGGGCGTATGAAGCTTTCTTT. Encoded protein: CASSLRGGAYEAFF.

CDR3 DNA sequence: TGTGCCAGCAACAGGAGGGGATACACTGAAGCTTTCTTT. Its translation is CASNRRGYTEAFF. The chain links TRBV28 to TRBJ1-1, with D possibly TRBD1 on 5 matching bases. This CDR3 is built from 13 residues. Germline V gene lookup returns CDR1 MDHEN and CDR2 SYDVKM. Trimming took off 7 bases at V and 3 bases at J, with 12 bases between the two ends.

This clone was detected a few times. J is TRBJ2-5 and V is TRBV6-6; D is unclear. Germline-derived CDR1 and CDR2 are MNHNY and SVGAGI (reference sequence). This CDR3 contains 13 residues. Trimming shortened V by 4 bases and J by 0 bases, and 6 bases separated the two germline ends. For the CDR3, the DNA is TGTGCCAGCAGTTTTGCAGACCAAGAGACCCAGTACTTC. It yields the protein CASSFADQETQYF.

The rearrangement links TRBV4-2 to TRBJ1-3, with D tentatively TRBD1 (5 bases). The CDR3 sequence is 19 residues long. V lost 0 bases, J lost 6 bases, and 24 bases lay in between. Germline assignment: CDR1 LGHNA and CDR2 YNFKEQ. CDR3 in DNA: TGTGCCAGCAGCCAAGACCCACCTAAGGTGGGGGGACGAGAAAACACCATATATTTT. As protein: CASSQDPPKVGGRENTIYF.

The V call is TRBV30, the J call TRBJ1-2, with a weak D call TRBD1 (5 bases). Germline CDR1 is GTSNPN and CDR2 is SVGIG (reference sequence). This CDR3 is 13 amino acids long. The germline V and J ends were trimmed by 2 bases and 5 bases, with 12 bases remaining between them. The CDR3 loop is CAWSSGGVYGYTF. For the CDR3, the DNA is TGTGCCTGGAGTTCGGGGGGAGTTTATGGCTACACCTTC.

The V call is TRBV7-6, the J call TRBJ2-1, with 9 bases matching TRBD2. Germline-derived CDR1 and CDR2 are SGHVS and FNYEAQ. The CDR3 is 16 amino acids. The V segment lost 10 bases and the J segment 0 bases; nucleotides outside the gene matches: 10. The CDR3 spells CATAPISGSSYNEQFF. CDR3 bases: TGTGCCACCGCCCCCATTAGCGGGAGCTCCTACAATGAGCAGTTCTTC.

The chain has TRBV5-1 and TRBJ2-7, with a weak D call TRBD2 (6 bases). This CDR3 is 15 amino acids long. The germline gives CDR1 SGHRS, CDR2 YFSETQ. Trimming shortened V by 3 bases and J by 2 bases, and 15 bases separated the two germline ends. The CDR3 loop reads CASSSGTLWAYEQYF. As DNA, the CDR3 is TGCGCCAGCAGCTCAGGGACTCTCTGGGCCTACGAGCAGTACTTC.

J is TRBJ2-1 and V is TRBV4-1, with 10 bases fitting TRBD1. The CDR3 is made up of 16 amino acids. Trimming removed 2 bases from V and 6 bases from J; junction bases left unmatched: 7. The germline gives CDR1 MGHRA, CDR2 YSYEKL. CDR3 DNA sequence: TGCGCCAGCAGCCAACTCGGGACAGGGGCTCGCAATGAGCAGTTCTTC. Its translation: CASSQLGTGARNEQFF.

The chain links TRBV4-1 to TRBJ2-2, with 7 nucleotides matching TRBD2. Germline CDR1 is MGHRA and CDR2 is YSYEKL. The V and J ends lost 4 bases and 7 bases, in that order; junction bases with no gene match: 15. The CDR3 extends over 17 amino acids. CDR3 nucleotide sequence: TGCGCCAGCAGCCGGATTTTAGCGGGTCCGAACGGCGGGGAGCTGTTTTTT. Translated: CASSRILAGPNGGELFF.

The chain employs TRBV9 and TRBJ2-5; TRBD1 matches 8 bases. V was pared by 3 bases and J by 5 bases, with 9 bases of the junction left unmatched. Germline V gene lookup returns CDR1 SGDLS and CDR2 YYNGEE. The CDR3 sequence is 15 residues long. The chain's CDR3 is CASSAAGGLGETQYF. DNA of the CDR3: TGTGCCAGCAGCGCAGCAGGGGGCTTAGGGGAGACCCAGTACTTC.

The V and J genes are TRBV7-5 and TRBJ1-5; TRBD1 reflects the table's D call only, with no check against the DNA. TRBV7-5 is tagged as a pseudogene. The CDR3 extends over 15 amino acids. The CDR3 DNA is TGTGTCAGAAGCGCGCCGGGACAGAACGGTCAGCCCCAGCATTTT. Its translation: CVRSAPGQNGQPQHF.

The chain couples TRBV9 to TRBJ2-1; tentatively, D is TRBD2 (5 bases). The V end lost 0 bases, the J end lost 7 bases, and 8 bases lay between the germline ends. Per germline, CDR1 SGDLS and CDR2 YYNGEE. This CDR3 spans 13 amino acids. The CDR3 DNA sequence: TGTGCCAGCAGCGTAGTCGCGGGTAATGAGCAGTTCTTC. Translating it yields CASSVVAGNEQFF.

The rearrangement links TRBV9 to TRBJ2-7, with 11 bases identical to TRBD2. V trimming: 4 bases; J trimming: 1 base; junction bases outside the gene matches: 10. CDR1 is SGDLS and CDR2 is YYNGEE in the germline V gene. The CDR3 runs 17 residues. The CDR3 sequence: CASSMTSGDYTSYEQYF. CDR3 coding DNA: TGTGCCAGCAGCATGACTAGCGGGGACTACACTTCCTACGAGCAGTACTTC.

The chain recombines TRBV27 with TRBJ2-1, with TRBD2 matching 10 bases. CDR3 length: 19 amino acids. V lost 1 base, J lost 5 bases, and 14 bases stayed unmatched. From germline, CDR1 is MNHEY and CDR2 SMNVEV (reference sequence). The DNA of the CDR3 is TGTGCCAGCAGTTTATATTTTCTCAGTCCGGGACTAGCGAACAATGAGCAGTTCTTC. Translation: CASSLYFLSPGLANNEQFF.

The CDR3 spells CASSYGAAQETQYF. The CDR3 DNA reads TGTGCCAGCAGTTACGGCGCGGCCCAAGAGACCCAGTACTTC. This chain connects TRBV6-5 to TRBJ2-5; D uncertain. Trimming took off 2 bases at V and 1 base at J, with 8 bases between the two ends. The CDR3 has 14 residues. Germline loops: CDR1 MNHEY, CDR2 SVGAGI.

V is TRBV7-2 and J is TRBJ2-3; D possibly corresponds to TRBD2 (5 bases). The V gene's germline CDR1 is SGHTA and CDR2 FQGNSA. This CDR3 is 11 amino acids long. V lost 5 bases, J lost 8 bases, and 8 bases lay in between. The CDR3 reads CASSPGTTQYF. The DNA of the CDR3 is TGTGCCAGCAGCCCGGGAACTACGCAGTATTTT.

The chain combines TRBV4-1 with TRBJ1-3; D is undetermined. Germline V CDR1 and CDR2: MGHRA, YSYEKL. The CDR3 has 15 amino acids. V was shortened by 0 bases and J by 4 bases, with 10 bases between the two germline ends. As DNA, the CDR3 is TGCGCCAGCAGCCAAGAGGAGGGAGCGGGAAACACCATATATTTT. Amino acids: CASSQEEGAGNTIYF.

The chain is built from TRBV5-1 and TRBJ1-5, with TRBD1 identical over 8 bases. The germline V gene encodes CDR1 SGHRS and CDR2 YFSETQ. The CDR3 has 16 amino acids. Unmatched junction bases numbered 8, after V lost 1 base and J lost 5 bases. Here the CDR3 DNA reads TGCGCCAGCAGCTTGTTTGCCAGGGGGCGTGATCAGCCCCAGCATTTT. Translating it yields CASSLFARGRDQPQHF.

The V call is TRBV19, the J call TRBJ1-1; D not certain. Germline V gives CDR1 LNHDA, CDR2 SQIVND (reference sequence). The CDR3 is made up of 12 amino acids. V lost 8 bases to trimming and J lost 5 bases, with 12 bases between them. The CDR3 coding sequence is TGTGCCAGTTCGGGGTGGAGAACTGAAGCTTTCTTT. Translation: CASSGWRTEAFF.

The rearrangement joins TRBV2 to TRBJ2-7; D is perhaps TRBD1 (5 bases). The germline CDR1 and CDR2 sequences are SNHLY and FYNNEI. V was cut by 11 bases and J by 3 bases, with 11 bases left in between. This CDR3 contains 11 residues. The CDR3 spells CAGADFYEQYF. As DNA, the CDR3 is TGTGCCGGGGCGGATTTCTACGAGCAGTACTTC.

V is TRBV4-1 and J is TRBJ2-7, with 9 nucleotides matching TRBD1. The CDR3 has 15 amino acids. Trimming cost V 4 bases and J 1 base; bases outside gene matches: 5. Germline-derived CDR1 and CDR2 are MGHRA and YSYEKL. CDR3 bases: TGCGCCAGCAGCCTTACGACAGGGGGGTCCTACGAGCAGTACTTC. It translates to CASSLTTGGSYEQYF.

CDR3 region: CSAGGNYEQYF. CDR3 sequence (DNA): TGCAGTGCCGGGGGGAATTACGAGCAGTACTTC. The V call is TRBV20-1, the J call TRBJ2-7; 7 bases agree with TRBD2. Trimming took 6 bases from V and 4 from J; bases not matched to a gene: 3. The CDR3 covers 11 residues. The V gene's germline CDR1 is DFQATT and CDR2 SNEGSKA (reference sequence).

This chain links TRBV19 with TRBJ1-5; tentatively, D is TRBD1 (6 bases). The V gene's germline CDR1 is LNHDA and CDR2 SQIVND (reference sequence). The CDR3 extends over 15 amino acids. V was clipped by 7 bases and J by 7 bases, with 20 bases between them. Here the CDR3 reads CASISSGGGHQPQHF. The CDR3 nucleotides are TGTGCCAGTATCTCCTCTGGGGGGGGGCACCAGCCCCAGCATTTT.

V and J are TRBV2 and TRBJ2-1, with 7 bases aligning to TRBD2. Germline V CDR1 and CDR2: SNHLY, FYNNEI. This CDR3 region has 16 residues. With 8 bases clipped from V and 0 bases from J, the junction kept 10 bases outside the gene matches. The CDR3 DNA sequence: TGTGCCAGCGAAGAATTCCAGCGGGGCTCCTACAATGAGCAGTTCTTC. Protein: CASEEFQRGSYNEQFF.

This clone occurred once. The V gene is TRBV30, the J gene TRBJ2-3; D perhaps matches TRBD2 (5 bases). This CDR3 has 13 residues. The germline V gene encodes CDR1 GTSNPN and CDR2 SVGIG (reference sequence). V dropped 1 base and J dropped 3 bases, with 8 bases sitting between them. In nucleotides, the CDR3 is TGTGCCTGGAGTGGGGAGTTAACAGATACGCAGTATTTT. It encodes CAWSGELTDTQYF.

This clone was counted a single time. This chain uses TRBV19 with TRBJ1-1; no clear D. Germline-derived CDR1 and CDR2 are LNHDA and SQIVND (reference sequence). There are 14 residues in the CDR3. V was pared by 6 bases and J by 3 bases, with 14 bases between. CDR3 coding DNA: TGTGCCAGTAGCAGTAAGTACCAGTACACTGAAGCTTTCTTT. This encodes CASSSKYQYTEAFF.

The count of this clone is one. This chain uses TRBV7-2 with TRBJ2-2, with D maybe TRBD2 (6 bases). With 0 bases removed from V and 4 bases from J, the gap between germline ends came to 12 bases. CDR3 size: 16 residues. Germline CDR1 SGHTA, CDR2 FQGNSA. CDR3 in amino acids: CASSLALTRSTGELFF. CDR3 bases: TGTGCCAGCAGCTTAGCTCTGACTAGAAGCACCGGGGAGCTGTTTTTT.

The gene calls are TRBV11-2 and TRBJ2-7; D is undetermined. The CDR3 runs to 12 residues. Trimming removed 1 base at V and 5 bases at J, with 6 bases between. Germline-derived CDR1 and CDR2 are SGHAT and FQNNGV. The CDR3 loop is CASSLVRDEQYF. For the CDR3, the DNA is TGTGCCAGCAGCTTAGTTCGGGACGAGCAGTACTTC.

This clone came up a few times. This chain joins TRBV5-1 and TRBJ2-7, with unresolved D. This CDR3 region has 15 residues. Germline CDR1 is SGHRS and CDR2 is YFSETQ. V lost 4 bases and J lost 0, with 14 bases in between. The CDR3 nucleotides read TGCGCCAGCAGCCCTCCGACCGCGGACTCCTACGAGCAGTACTTC. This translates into CASSPPTADSYEQYF.

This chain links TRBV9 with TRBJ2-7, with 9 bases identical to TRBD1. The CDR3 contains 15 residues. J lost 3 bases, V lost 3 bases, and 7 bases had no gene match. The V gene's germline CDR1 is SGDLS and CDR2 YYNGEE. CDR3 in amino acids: CASSAGQGTLYEQYF. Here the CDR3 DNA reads TGTGCCAGCAGCGCCGGACAGGGGACCCTCTACGAGCAGTACTTC.

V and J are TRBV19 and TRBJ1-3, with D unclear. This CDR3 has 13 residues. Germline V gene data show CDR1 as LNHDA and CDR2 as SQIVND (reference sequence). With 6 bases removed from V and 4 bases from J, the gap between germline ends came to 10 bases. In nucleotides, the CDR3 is TGTGCCAGTAGAGAGGCGTCCGGAAACACCATATATTTT. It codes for CASREASGNTIYF.